This T cell receptor (beta chain) stems from a study of blood T cells in healthy people across ages. The V gene end was trimmed by 6 bases and the J gene end by 5 bases; junction bases not matched to a gene: 11. The CDR3 length is 15 residues. This clonotype was seen more than once but under ten times. It was with a sample-barcoded 5' primer and a J-beta primer mix that a second PCR of roughly 7 to 12 cycles was run. MiXCR was run by TCRdb on the 5' RACE reads, yielding one entry per CDR3 protein. Of around 1.1 million distinct CDR3 sequences in the sample, under 40% were seen once. The J gene is TRBJ1-2, the V gene TRBV12-3 or TRBV12-4, with TRBD1 matching over 8 bases. The sample comprised blood. The sequence was obtained from a young man in good health. The CDR3, as DNA: TGTGCCAGCAGACGGACAGGGCCACGATCGTATGGCTACACCTTC. As protein: CASRRTGPRSYGYTF.